This T cell receptor beta chain was sequenced during a study of T-cell reconstitution after alpha-beta-depleted transplantation in children. This clonotype was seen ten or more times. Its antigen is unidentified. The library targeted TCRbeta and was prepared with unique molecular identifiers. TCRdb analysed the PCR reads with MiXCR anew, one entry per CDR3 protein. The data show around 700,000 distinct CDR3 sequences, about an eighth seen once. The study's findings and limits: By about two months after transplant, alpha-beta T cells reportedly arose from several hundred graft clones that had expanded.

The input for sequencing was PBMCs, taken before TCRalphabeta/CD19-depleted stem cell transplant. The receptor's source is a girl aged 2 to 9 with congenital amegakaryocytic thrombocytopenia, due to receive a stem cell transplant.

The CDR3 spells CASSQTGHEQYF. The CDR3 DNA reads as TGTGCCAGCAGCCAAACAGGGCACGAGCAGTACTTC. The rearrangement joins TRBV11-2 to TRBJ2-7; D may be TRBD1 (6 bases). This CDR3 has 12 amino acids. V lost 5 bases, J lost 5 bases, and 10 bases lay in between. The germline V gene encodes CDR1 SGHAT and CDR2 FQNNGV.